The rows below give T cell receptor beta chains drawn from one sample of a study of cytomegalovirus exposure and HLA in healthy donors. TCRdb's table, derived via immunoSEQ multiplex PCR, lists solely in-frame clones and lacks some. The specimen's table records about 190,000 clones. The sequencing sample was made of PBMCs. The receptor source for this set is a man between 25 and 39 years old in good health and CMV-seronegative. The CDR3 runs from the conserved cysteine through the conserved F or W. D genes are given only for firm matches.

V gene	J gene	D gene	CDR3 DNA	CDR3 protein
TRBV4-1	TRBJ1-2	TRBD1	TGCGCCAGCAGCTCCGGCCTAGGGGGCAGCTATGGCTACACCTTC	CASSSGLGGSYGYTF
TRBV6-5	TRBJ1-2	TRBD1	TGTGCCAGCAGGCTAGGTGGGACAGCTAACTATGGCTACACCTTC	CASRLGGTANYGYTF
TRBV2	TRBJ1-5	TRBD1	TGTGCCAGCAGAGCGCCAAGAGGTCCGGGACAGGGTTATAGGTTCCGACAGCCCCAGCATTTT	CASRAPRGPGQGYRFRQPQHF
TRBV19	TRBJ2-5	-	TGTGCCAGTAGTATGTTGGGCAGGGGCTCTGAAGAGACCCAGTACTTC	CASSMLGRGSEETQYF
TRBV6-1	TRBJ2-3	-	TGTGCCAGCAGTTGGGGCAGCAGCACAGATACGCAGTATTTT	CASSWGSSTDTQYF
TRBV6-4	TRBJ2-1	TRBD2	TGTGCCAGCAGTGACTCGGGAGCGGGAGGGGTCAATGAGCAGTTCTTC	CASSDSGAGGVNEQFF
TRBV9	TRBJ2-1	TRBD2	TGTGCCAGCAGCCCGGGCGGGAGGGTGAGCAATGAGCAGTTCTTC	CASSPGGRVSNEQFF
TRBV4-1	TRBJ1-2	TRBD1	TGCGCCAGCAGCCGGGACGGCGACTTGACAGGGGGAGATGGCTACACCTTC	CASSRDGDLTGGDGYTF
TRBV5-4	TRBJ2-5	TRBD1	TGTGCCAGCAGCTTACAGGGGTCACAAGAGACCCAGTACTTC	CASSLQGSQETQYF
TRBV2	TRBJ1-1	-	TGTGCCAGCAGTGTAGGCGGGGGGACTGAAGCTTTCTTT	CASSVGGGTEAFF
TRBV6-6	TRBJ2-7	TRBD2	TGTGCCAGCAGTTACTTAGCGGGAGTGGGAGAGCAGTACTTC	CASSYLAGVGEQYF
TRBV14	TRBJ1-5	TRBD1	TGTGCCAGCAGCCAGAACCCCGGGACAGGGAATTCCTTAAGCAATCAGCCCCAGCATTTT	CASSQNPGTGNSLSNQPQHF
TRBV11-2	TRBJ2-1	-	TGTGCCAGCAGCTTAGGACAGAACAATGAGCAGTTCTTC	CASSLGQNNEQFF
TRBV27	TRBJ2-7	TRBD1	TGTGCCAGCAGTTTAACGGGACAGGGGTTCCCTTCCTACGAGCAGTACTTC	CASSLTGQGFPSYEQYF
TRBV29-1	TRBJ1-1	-	TGCAGCGTTGAAGAACACGTGAACACTGAAGCTTTCTTT	CSVEEHVNTEAFF
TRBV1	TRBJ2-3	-	TGCACCAGCAGCCAAGACCGGCTAGCAGACTCAGATACGCAGTATTTT	CTSSQDRLADSDTQYF
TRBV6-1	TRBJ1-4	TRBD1	TGTGCCAGCAGTACCCGGACAGGTTATAATGAAAAACTGTTTTTT	CASSTRTGYNEKLFF
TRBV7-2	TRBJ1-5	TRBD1	TGTGCCAGCAGCTCCTCAGGGGGCGGTCAGCCCCAGCATTTT	CASSSSGGGQPQHF
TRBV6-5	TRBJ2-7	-	TGTGCCAGCAGTTACTCTCAGGTAGCCTACGAGCAGTACTTC	CASSYSQVAYEQYF
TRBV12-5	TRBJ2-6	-	TGTGCTAGTGGTTTGGTGTCCCGGTCGGCTGGGGCCAACGTCCTGACTTTC	CASGLVSRSAGANVLTF
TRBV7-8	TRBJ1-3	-	TGTGCCAGCGGCAGTTCTGGAAACACCATATATTTT	CASGSSGNTIYF
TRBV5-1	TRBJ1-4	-	TGCGCCAGCAGCTACGGGCGGGGGCTCAGGGAAAAACTGTTTTTT	CASSYGRGLREKLFF
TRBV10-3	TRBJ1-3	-	TGTGCCATCAGCGGTGGAAACACCATATATTTT	CAISGGNTIYF
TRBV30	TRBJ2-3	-	TGTGCCTGGAGTGGGGACTTCACAGATACGCAGTATTTT	CAWSGDFTDTQYF
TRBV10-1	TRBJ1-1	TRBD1	TGCGCCAGCAGTGCCACAGGGGGCCTCACTGAAGCTTTCTTT	CASSATGGLTEAFF
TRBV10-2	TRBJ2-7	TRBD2	TGCGCCAGCAGTGCTGGGACTAGCGGGGGAAACGAGCAGTACTTC	CASSAGTSGGNEQYF
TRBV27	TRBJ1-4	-	TGTGCCAGCTTCTCCTACAGGGTAACTAATGAAAAACTGTTTTTT	CASFSYRVTNEKLFF
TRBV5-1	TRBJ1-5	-	TGCGCCAGCAGCCTCGGGCCAGGGGAGAGCAATCAGCCCCAGCATTTT	CASSLGPGESNQPQHF
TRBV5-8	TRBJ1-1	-	TGTGCCAGCAGCCAGGTGGTTGGAACAGGGAATCCTGAAGCTTTCTTT	CASSQVVGTGNPEAFF
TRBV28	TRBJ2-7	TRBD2	TGTGCCAGCAGTGAAATAGCGGGAGGCTCCTACGAGCAGTACTTC	CASSEIAGGSYEQYF
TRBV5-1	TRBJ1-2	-	TGCGCCAGCAGCTTGGATGGCAGGGGTACTAACTATGGCTACACCTTC	CASSLDGRGTNYGYTF
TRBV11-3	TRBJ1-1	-	TGTGCCAGCAGCCCCTCAGGCACTGAAGCTTTCTTT	CASSPSGTEAFF
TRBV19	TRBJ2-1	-	TGTGCCAGTAGTAGGGCGGACCCTGGAGGGCAGTTCTTC	CASSRADPGGQFF
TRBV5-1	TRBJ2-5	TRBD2	TGCGCCAGCAGCTTGGGCGGGGGGCAAGAGACCCAGTACTTC	CASSLGGGQETQYF
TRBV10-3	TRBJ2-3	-	TGTGCCATCAGTTTACAGGGGGGGACAGATACGCAGTATTTT	CAISLQGGTDTQYF
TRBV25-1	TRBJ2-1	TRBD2	TGTGCCAGCCTGGCCAGCGGGGAACACAATGAGCAGTTCTTC	CASLASGEHNEQFF
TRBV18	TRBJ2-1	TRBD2	TGTGCCAGCTCACCCCAAGCTAGCGGGGTCCCGACCTACAATGAGCAGTTCTTC	CASSPQASGVPTYNEQFF
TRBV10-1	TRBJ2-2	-	TGCGCCAGCAGTGGAGGAGGGGACGGGGAGCTGTTTTTT	CASSGGGDGELFF
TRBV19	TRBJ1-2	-	TGTGCCAGTAGTACCCCACCTATCAGGGATTCGAGTGGCTACACCTTC	CASSTPPIRDSSGYTF
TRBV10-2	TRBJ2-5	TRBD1	TGCGCCAGCAGTCCCCCCGGGACAGAACAAGAGACCCAGTACTTC	CASSPPGTEQETQYF
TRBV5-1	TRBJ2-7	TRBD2	TGCGCCAGCAGCCCCGGGACTAGTTTCCGCGAGCAGTACTTC	CASSPGTSFREQYF
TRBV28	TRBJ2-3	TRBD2	TGTGCCAGCACCCCTAGCGGAACTCGCACAGATACGCAGTATTTT	CASTPSGTRTDTQYF